This T cell receptor beta chain was captured by sequencing in a study of vaccination and CD4 T cells after COVID-19. Treatment here: approximately 9-day PBMC culture with coronavirus spike peptide pools or control peptides (ViraFEST assay). CDR3 length equals 14 residues. V was clipped by 0 bases and J by 4 bases, with 7 bases between them. Germline V gene sequence: CDR1 LGHDT, CDR2 YNNKEL (reference sequence). At the Johns Hopkins FTIC core, DNA taken from cultured CD4+ T cells was sequenced by way of the Oncomine TCR Beta short-read assay. In TCRdb, the PCR reads were re-called with MiXCR into one record per CDR3 protein. Of approximately 19,000 distinct CDR3 sequences listed, around 58% are singletons. With regard to this clonotype: Its antigen is not identified.

The chain employs TRBV3-1 and TRBJ1-5; D is unclear. Sequencing was done on a sample of CD4+ T cells from blood, cultured in vitro. This TCR derives from a human donor who had recovered from COVID-19. The CDR3 sequence: CASSQDGRNQPQHF. The CDR3 bases are TGTGCCAGCAGCCAAGATGGTAGAAATCAGCCCCAGCATTTT.